The 4 T cell receptor beta chains presented below share a single source sample, sequenced in a study of somatic mutations in cytotoxic T cells in rheumatoid arthritis. Clones were sequenced by immunoSEQ multiplex PCR, and TCRdb holds only the in-frame ones, with some missing. Counted here are about 6,300 clones, 70% to 85% occurring once; the ten biggest clones make up approximately 30%. The source was CD8+ T cells sorted from blood, collected at a follow-up visit. Receptor source: a woman aged 70-85 years with rheumatoid arthritis.

The V call is TRBV5-6, the J call TRBJ2-7; tentative D call: TRBD1 (6 bases). The germline CDR1 and CDR2 sequences are SGHDT and YYEEEE. V gave up 8 bases and J gave up 1 base, with 10 bases separating them. The CDR3 contains 12 residues. The CDR3 DNA reads TGTGCCAGTCGACAGGCTTCCTACGAGCAGTACTTC. This gives the protein CASRQASYEQYF.

V usage is TRBV27 and J usage is TRBJ2-5; D call uncertain. Trimming shortened V by 2 bases and J by 5 bases, and 3 bases separated the two germline ends. The CDR3 totals 11 residues. CDR1 and CDR2 (germline): MNHEY, SMNVEV (reference sequence). The CDR3: CASSLGETQYF. In nucleotides, the CDR3 is TGTGCCAGCAGTTTAGGGGAGACCCAGTACTTC.

This sequence joins TRBV2 and TRBJ2-1, with TRBD2 matching 8 bases. J was trimmed by 3 bases and V by 2 bases; bases with no gene match: 6. The CDR3 contains 16 residues. CDR1 SNHLY and CDR2 FYNNEI come from the germline V gene. CDR3 residues: CASSEQAGAYYNEQFF. CDR3 sequence (DNA): TGTGCCAGCAGTGAACAAGCGGGGGCCTACTACAATGAGCAGTTCTTC.

Only one count was recorded for this clone. The chain combines TRBV25-1 with TRBJ1-4, with no clear D. Per germline, CDR1 MGHDK and CDR2 SYGVNS. CDR3 length: 17 residues. Between the trimmed V and J ends, which lost 3 bases and 0 bases, there was a span of 14 bases. CDR3 bases: TGTGCCAGCAGTGATAGTTGGGTGGGAGCAACTAATGAAAAACTGTTTTTT. Its protein is CASSDSWVGATNEKLFF.